Described below is a single T cell receptor beta chain sequence and its context. Its target is unknown. Germline CDR1 is MNHEY and CDR2 is SMNVEV (reference sequence). The CDR3 loop spans 17 amino acids. Between the trimmed V and J ends, which lost 8 bases and 1 base, there was a span of 18 bases. The data originate from a study of cytomegalovirus exposure and HLA in healthy donors. Across the study: Counted in an early data release were tens of millions of unique TCRs from HLA-typed donors.

The PCR employed 60 Vbeta primers together with 13 Jbeta primers. Produced via immunoSEQ multiplex PCR; TCRdb's table is partial and in-frame only. The sample consists of 150,000 to 200,000 clones, around 80% of them appearing once. General study findings and limits: It has been reported that TCR beta sequences accurately predicted the HLA-A and HLA-B alleles of most subjects. Cytomegalovirus association was assigned to about 180 TCR beta chains.

The sequenced material came from PBMCs. The source of this sequence is a male donor in good health and CMV-seropositive. The chain recombines TRBV27 with TRBJ2-6; D gene uncertain. This CDR3 reads CASLPWADKSGANVLTF. The CDR3 nucleotides read TGTGCCAGCCTCCCCTGGGCAGATAAGTCTGGGGCCAACGTCCTGACTTTC. Full variable domain (remainder filled in from reference TRBV27 and TRBJ2-6): EAQVTQNPRYLITVTGKKLTVTCSQNMNHEYMSWYRQDPGLGLRQIYYSMNVEVTDKGDVPEGYKVSRKEKRNFPLILESPSPNQTSLYFCASLPWADKSGANVLTFGAGSRLTVL.